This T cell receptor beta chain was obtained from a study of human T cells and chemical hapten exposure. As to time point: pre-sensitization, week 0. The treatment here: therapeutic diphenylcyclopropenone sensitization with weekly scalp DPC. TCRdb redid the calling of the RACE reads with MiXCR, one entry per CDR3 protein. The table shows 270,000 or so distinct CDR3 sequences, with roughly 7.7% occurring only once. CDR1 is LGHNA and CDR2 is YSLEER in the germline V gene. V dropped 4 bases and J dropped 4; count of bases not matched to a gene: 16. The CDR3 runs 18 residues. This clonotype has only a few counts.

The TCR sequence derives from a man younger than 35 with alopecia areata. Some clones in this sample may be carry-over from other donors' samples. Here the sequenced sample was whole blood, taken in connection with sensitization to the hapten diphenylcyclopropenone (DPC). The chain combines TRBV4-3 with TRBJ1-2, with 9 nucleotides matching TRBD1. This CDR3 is CASSLTLPGTGIGYGYTF. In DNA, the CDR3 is TGCGCCAGCAGCCTGACCCTACCCGGGACAGGGATCGGCTATGGCTACACCTTC.